These 5 T cell receptor beta chains share one sample of origin, sequenced in a study of T cell responses to AZD1222 COVID-19 vaccine. Only in-frame clones appear in the TCRdb table, and some are missing; sequencing was by immunoSEQ multiplex PCR. This sample has about 140,000 clones, with around 92% found just once. The sample in question was peripheral blood, obtained on day 0 of AZD1222 vaccination. These receptors were collected from an adult in good health.

The chain is built from TRBV6-1 and TRBJ2-1; the match to TRBD2 covers 9 bases. Germline lookup yields CDR1 MNHNS and CDR2 SASEGT. The CDR3 runs 16 residues. Trimming cost V 2 bases and J 2 bases; bases outside gene matches: 4. The CDR3 DNA follows: TGTGCCAGCAGTGAACCGGGCGGGAGGGCCTACAATGAGCAGTTCTTC. Encoded protein: CASSEPGGRAYNEQFF.

V and J are TRBV5-1 and TRBJ2-7; D remains ambiguous. Germline V gene sequence: CDR1 SGHRS, CDR2 YFSETQ. The CDR3 runs 13 residues. V lost 7 bases and J lost 3, with 14 bases in between. The CDR3 DNA follows: TGCGCCAGCCCTGAGGACCGAGACTACGAGCAGTACTTC. Protein sequence: CASPEDRDYEQYF. The full variable domain, rest sourced from reference TRBV5-1 and TRBJ2-7, is KAGVTQTPRYLIKTRGQQVTLSCSPISGHRSVSWYQQTPGQGLQFLFEYFSETQRNKGNFPGRFSGRQFSNSRSEMNVSTLELGDSALYLCASPEDRDYEQYFGPGTRLTVT.

The chain couples TRBV14 to TRBJ1-1; D unclear. V gave up 2 bases and J gave up 4 bases, with 17 bases separating them. CDR1 is SGHDN, CDR2 FVKESK, per germline. The CDR3 extends over 16 amino acids. CDR3 region: CASSQKSPGAGTEAFF. CDR3 in DNA: TGTGCCAGCAGCCAAAAATCTCCGGGAGCGGGCACTGAAGCTTTCTTT.

This clone was seen a single time. The V and J genes are TRBV25-1 and TRBJ1-6; D is ambiguous. With 2 bases removed from V and 13 bases from J, the gap between germline ends came to 15 bases. From germline, CDR1 is MGHDK and CDR2 SYGVNS. This CDR3 is built from 14 residues. CDR3 DNA sequence: TGTGCCAGCAGTGAAAGGCCCCGGGTTTCGCCCCTCCACTTT. Translated: CASSERPRVSPLHF.

This clone was seen once. This chain joins TRBV10-1 and TRBJ1-2; possibly TRBD1 for D (5 bases). This CDR3 spans 12 amino acids. Looked up from germline, CDR1 is WNHNN and CDR2 is SYGVQD (reference sequence). V lost 10 bases to trimming and J lost 6 bases, with 15 bases between them. In DNA, the CDR3 is TGCGCCACCAAACAGGTTTTGAATGGCTACACCTTC. Translation: CATKQVLNGYTF.